What follows is one T cell receptor beta chain and its context. This entry is derived from a study of response to subunit inactivated influenza vaccine. Germline values: CDR1 SEHNR, CDR2 FQNEAQ (reference sequence). V shed 5 bases, J shed 3 bases, and the junction held 13 bases outside the gene matches. The CDR3 contains 17 residues. TCRdb reprocessed the RT-PCR reads with MiXCR, giving one entry per CDR3 protein. The sample lists about 780,000 distinct CDR3 sequences, 18% occurring once. The genes are TRBV7-9 and TRBJ2-5; 9 bases fit TRBD1. The sample consisted of PBMCs from blood, taken more than 4 days after vaccination. The sequence was obtained from a man aged 45-65 years who received an inactivated influenza vaccine. The CDR3 region has the DNA TGTGCCAGCAGCACCCGGGACAGGGCTTGGATGGAAGAGACCCAGTACTTC. It translates to CASSTRDRAWMEETQYF.